Listed below are T cell receptor beta chains from one sample, sequenced in a study of Ad26.COV2.S vaccination and SARS-CoV-2 variants. Produced via immunoSEQ multiplex PCR; TCRdb's table is partial and in-frame only. Of around 320,000 clones listed, approximately 86% are singletons. The specimen comprised peripheral blood, sampled in a trial of Ad26.COV2.S vaccine versus placebo. These receptors were collected from a person aged 18-60 years who received the Ad26.COV2.S COVID-19 vaccine or a placebo. The CDR3 runs from the conserved cysteine through the conserved F or W. A D gene is named only where the DNA matches it firmly. For some rows the clone size is stated as once, few or many, or as a class when expanded; others skip it.

d_gene: TRBD1
j_gene: TRBJ1-3
v_gene: TRBV4-2
abundance: NA
CDR3nt: TGTGCCAGCAGCCCCAGGACAGGGTTAGGCAACACCATATATTTT
CDR3aa: CASSPRTGLGNTIYF

d_gene: NA
j_gene: TRBJ1-3
v_gene: TRBV19
abundance: NA
CDR3nt: TGTGCCAGTAGGATCGCTGGCAGGGGAAACACCATATATTTT
CDR3aa: CASRIAGRGNTIYF

d_gene: NA
j_gene: TRBJ2-5
v_gene: TRBV7-9
abundance: NA
CDR3nt: TGTGCCAGCAGCTTACAGACTTCGGCGGAGACCCAGTACTTC
CDR3aa: CASSLQTSAETQYF

d_gene: NA
j_gene: TRBJ1-5
v_gene: TRBV6-5
abundance: NA
CDR3nt: TGTGCCAGCAGGACAGGTATTAGCAATCAGCCCCAGCATTTT
CDR3aa: CASRTGISNQPQHF

d_gene: NA
j_gene: TRBJ2-1
v_gene: TRBV6-5
abundance: NA
CDR3nt: TGTGCCACCCATAACGAGGCTACCTACAATGAGCAGTTCTTC
CDR3aa: CATHNEATYNEQFF

d_gene: NA
j_gene: TRBJ1-1
v_gene: TRBV6-2/TRBV6-3
abundance: NA
CDR3nt: TGTGCCAGCAGTTACGGGGGGCCTAATCTGAGAGCTTTCTTT
CDR3aa: CASSYGGPNLRAFF

d_gene: NA
j_gene: TRBJ1-1
v_gene: TRBV9
abundance: once
CDR3nt: TGTGCCAGCAGCTTAGGGGGGACAATGAACACTGAAGCTTTCTTT
CDR3aa: CASSLGGTMNTEAFF

d_gene: NA
j_gene: TRBJ2-4
v_gene: TRBV4-1
abundance: once
CDR3nt: TGCGCCAGCAGCCAAGATAATGAGGGGCCGCTAGCCAAAAACATTCAGTACTTC
CDR3aa: CASSQDNEGPLAKNIQYF

d_gene: TRBD2
j_gene: TRBJ2-2
v_gene: TRBV5-6
abundance: NA
CDR3nt: TGTGCCCGCAGACTAGCGGGGGGGCCTCACGGGGAGCTGTTTTTT
CDR3aa: CARRLAGGPHGELFF

d_gene: NA
j_gene: TRBJ1-4
v_gene: TRBV5-8
abundance: few
CDR3nt: TGTGCCAGCAGCTTAGGCAGGGCGGCTAATGAAAAACTGTTTTTT
CDR3aa: CASSLGRAANEKLFF

d_gene: NA
j_gene: TRBJ1-4
v_gene: TRBV18
abundance: NA
CDR3nt: TGTGCCAGCTCACCCCTCGGCGGAGGTGAAAAACTGTTTTTT
CDR3aa: CASSPLGGGEKLFF

d_gene: TRBD2
j_gene: TRBJ2-3
v_gene: TRBV5-4
abundance: NA
CDR3nt: TGTGCCAGCAGCTCCGGGACTAGCGGGGGGTGGATCACAGATACGCAGTATTTT
CDR3aa: CASSSGTSGGWITDTQYF

d_gene: NA
j_gene: TRBJ2-3
v_gene: TRBV11-3
abundance: few
CDR3nt: TGTGCCAGCAGCCTTCACAGCGGGAGCACAGATACGCAGTATTTT
CDR3aa: CASSLHSGSTDTQYF

d_gene: NA
j_gene: TRBJ1-2
v_gene: TRBV6-1
abundance: NA
CDR3nt: TGTGCCAGCAGTGAAGGGCAGTTCTATGGCTACACCTTC
CDR3aa: CASSEGQFYGYTF

d_gene: NA
j_gene: TRBJ2-7
v_gene: TRBV11-2
abundance: NA
CDR3nt: TGTGCCAGCAGCTTAGTTCCAGGGTTTGGCGAGCAGTACTTC
CDR3aa: CASSLVPGFGEQYF

d_gene: TRBD2
j_gene: TRBJ2-1
v_gene: TRBV30
abundance: few
CDR3nt: TGTGCCTGGAGTGGAACAAGTGCAAGCGGGGGGGCCGAGTTGGCCGATGAGCAGTTCTTC
CDR3aa: CAWSGTSASGGAELADEQFF

d_gene: NA
j_gene: TRBJ1-5
v_gene: TRBV5-5
abundance: NA
CDR3nt: TGTGCCAGCAAGAGGGGTCCGTATCAGCCCCAGCATTTT
CDR3aa: CASKRGPYQPQHF

d_gene: NA
j_gene: TRBJ2-1
v_gene: TRBV7-6
abundance: NA
CDR3nt: TGTGCCAGCAGCTTAGGATCTTCCGGGGCCGTTACTGAGCAGTTCTTC
CDR3aa: CASSLGSSGAVTEQFF

d_gene: NA
j_gene: TRBJ1-4
v_gene: TRBV5-1
abundance: NA
CDR3nt: TGCGCCAGCAGTCGGGGACGGGTTAATGAAAAACTGTTTTTT
CDR3aa: CASSRGRVNEKLFF

d_gene: NA
j_gene: TRBJ1-1
v_gene: TRBV27
abundance: NA
CDR3nt: TGTGCCAGCAGTTTATCACCGGCGGCTCCGGGAGGTTGGGTGAACACTGAAGCTTTCTTT
CDR3aa: CASSLSPAAPGGWVNTEAFF

d_gene: NA
j_gene: TRBJ2-7
v_gene: TRBV9
abundance: once
CDR3nt: TGTGCCAGCAGCCCACACGGGGGCGTCTACGAGCAGTACTTC
CDR3aa: CASSPHGGVYEQYF

d_gene: TRBD1
j_gene: TRBJ1-5
v_gene: TRBV19
abundance: once
CDR3nt: TGTGCCAGTAGGACAGGGTCCTATAGCAATCAGCCCCAGCATTTT
CDR3aa: CASRTGSYSNQPQHF

d_gene: NA
j_gene: TRBJ2-1
v_gene: TRBV18
abundance: NA
CDR3nt: TGTGCCAGCTCAAGGACTACGTCCTACAATGAGCAGTTCTTC
CDR3aa: CASSRTTSYNEQFF

d_gene: NA
j_gene: TRBJ1-2
v_gene: TRBV2
abundance: few
CDR3nt: TGTGCCAGCAGTGAAGCGGAGGAATATGGCTACACCTTC
CDR3aa: CASSEAEEYGYTF

d_gene: NA
j_gene: TRBJ1-2
v_gene: TRBV30
abundance: NA
CDR3nt: TGTGCCTGGAGTGTACGGGCCCGCGGCTATGGCTACACCTTC
CDR3aa: CAWSVRARGYGYTF

d_gene: NA
j_gene: TRBJ1-2
v_gene: TRBV5-6
abundance: NA
CDR3nt: TGTGCCAGCAGCTTCATCAGGGGTAATGGCTACACCTTC
CDR3aa: CASSFIRGNGYTF

d_gene: NA
j_gene: TRBJ1-4
v_gene: TRBV7-8
abundance: NA
CDR3nt: TGTGCCAGCAGCTTAGTTTTCTCCAGGTCTGGAGAAAAACTGTTTTTT
CDR3aa: CASSLVFSRSGEKLFF

d_gene: NA
j_gene: TRBJ2-2
v_gene: TRBV5-1
abundance: NA
CDR3nt: TGCGCCAGCAGCCGCCTGGACACCGGGGAGCTGTTTTTT
CDR3aa: CASSRLDTGELFF

d_gene: TRBD1
j_gene: TRBJ2-7
v_gene: TRBV5-5
abundance: NA
CDR3nt: TGTGCCAGCAGCCCTGCGACAGGGACGGGGGAGCAGTACTTC
CDR3aa: CASSPATGTGEQYF

d_gene: NA
j_gene: TRBJ2-7
v_gene: TRBV25-1
abundance: NA
CDR3nt: TGTGCCAGCAGTGAAACAGGGAGCTCCTACGAGCAGTACTTC
CDR3aa: CASSETGSSYEQYF

d_gene: TRBD1
j_gene: TRBJ1-6
v_gene: TRBV5-1
abundance: NA
CDR3nt: TGCGCCAGCAGCCTTGGGACAGGGAACTCACCCCTCCACTTT
CDR3aa: CASSLGTGNSPLHF

d_gene: NA
j_gene: TRBJ2-7
v_gene: TRBV11-3
abundance: NA
CDR3nt: TGTGCCAGTTCTAGAGGAGGCTCCTACGAGCAGTACTTC
CDR3aa: CASSRGGSYEQYF

d_gene: NA
j_gene: TRBJ2-3
v_gene: TRBV11-3
abundance: once
CDR3nt: TGTGCCAGCAGCTTGGGCTTTTACACAGATACGCAGTATTTT
CDR3aa: CASSLGFYTDTQYF

d_gene: NA
j_gene: TRBJ2-5
v_gene: TRBV7-2
abundance: NA
CDR3nt: TGTGCCAGTCGCGGGACCGGGAAAGAGACCCAGTACTTC
CDR3aa: CASRGTGKETQYF

d_gene: NA
j_gene: TRBJ1-1
v_gene: TRBV30
abundance: NA
CDR3nt: TGTGCCTGGGCTACACTGAACACTGAAGCTTTCTTT
CDR3aa: CAWATLNTEAFF

d_gene: TRBD1
j_gene: TRBJ1-1
v_gene: TRBV5-4
abundance: NA
CDR3nt: TGTGCCAGCAGCTCGGGACAGGGACCTTGGAACACTGAAGCTTTCTTT
CDR3aa: CASSSGQGPWNTEAFF

d_gene: TRBD1
j_gene: TRBJ1-5
v_gene: TRBV18
abundance: NA
CDR3nt: TGTGCCAGCTCCCCGGGACAGATCAATCAGCCCCAGCATTTT
CDR3aa: CASSPGQINQPQHF

d_gene: TRBD2
j_gene: TRBJ2-2
v_gene: TRBV7-9
abundance: NA
CDR3nt: TGTGCCAGCAGCTTTCTCACTAGCGGGGCCCACACCGGGGAGCTGTTTTTT
CDR3aa: CASSFLTSGAHTGELFF

d_gene: NA
j_gene: TRBJ2-5
v_gene: TRBV4-1
abundance: NA
CDR3nt: TGCGCCAGCAGCCAAGATTCCTGGGGGTCGGGGGACCAGTACTTC
CDR3aa: CASSQDSWGSGDQYF

d_gene: NA
j_gene: TRBJ1-5
v_gene: TRBV1
abundance: NA
CDR3nt: TGCACCAGCAGGACAGATGGGTTACCGGGACAGAATAGCAATCAGCCCCAGCATTTT
CDR3aa: CTSRTDGLPGQNSNQPQHF

d_gene: NA
j_gene: TRBJ2-7
v_gene: TRBV19
abundance: NA
CDR3nt: TGTGCCAGTAGTAGGCGGAGAGAGGAGCAGTACTTC
CDR3aa: CASSRRREEQYF

d_gene: NA
j_gene: TRBJ1-3
v_gene: TRBV7-2
abundance: NA
CDR3nt: TGTGCCAGCAGCTTCCTTGGCTCTTCGATCTCTGGAAACACCATATATTTT
CDR3aa: CASSFLGSSISGNTIYF

d_gene: NA
j_gene: TRBJ1-1
v_gene: TRBV7-8
abundance: NA
CDR3nt: TGTGCCAGCAGCCCACGGGGCCAGAACATGAACACTGAAGCTTTCTTT
CDR3aa: CASSPRGQNMNTEAFF

d_gene: NA
j_gene: TRBJ1-5
v_gene: TRBV28
abundance: NA
CDR3nt: TGTGCCAGCAGCGCGGCGGGGTATGCCCCCAATCAGCCCCAGCATTTT
CDR3aa: CASSAAGYAPNQPQHF

d_gene: TRBD1
j_gene: TRBJ1-2
v_gene: TRBV6-5
abundance: NA
CDR3nt: TGTGCCAGCAGTTACGTTCATACGACAGGGACCTATGGCTACACCTTC
CDR3aa: CASSYVHTTGTYGYTF

d_gene: NA
j_gene: TRBJ2-2
v_gene: TRBV7-9
abundance: NA
CDR3nt: TGTGCCAGCAGCTTAGCAGGGATCACCGGGGAGCTGTTTTTT
CDR3aa: CASSLAGITGELFF

d_gene: TRBD1
j_gene: TRBJ1-1
v_gene: TRBV30
abundance: NA
CDR3nt: TGTGCCTGGAGCACAGGGGGGTCTGAAGCTTTCTTT
CDR3aa: CAWSTGGSEAFF

d_gene: NA
j_gene: TRBJ1-4
v_gene: TRBV6-5
abundance: NA
CDR3nt: TGTGCCAGCAGACCTTCGGGGGGGGGTGAAAAACTGTTTTTT
CDR3aa: CASRPSGGGEKLFF

d_gene: NA
j_gene: TRBJ1-1
v_gene: TRBV14
abundance: NA
CDR3nt: TGTGCCAGCAGCCAAAGGAGGAACAGCCTCGTGGTCACTGAAGCTTTCTTT
CDR3aa: CASSQRRNSLVVTEAFF

d_gene: NA
j_gene: TRBJ1-1
v_gene: TRBV10-3
abundance: NA
CDR3nt: TGTGCCATCAGTGAGGTCCCGGCAGCGTCGAACACTGAAGCTTTCTTT
CDR3aa: CAISEVPAASNTEAFF